This T cell receptor (beta chain) was captured by sequencing in a study of tumor-infiltrating lymphocytes in localized non-small cell lung cancer. Whole-study context: Several tumor histologies, both smoking statuses, and some post-neoadjuvant chemotherapy samples were included. Resected tumor was paired with non-adjacent uninvolved lung from the same patient. Notes on the study in general: Technical variation could not be separated from intratumor heterogeneity here. Not all patients were TCR sequenced, owing to tissue quantity.

With respect to this clone: What it binds is unknown.

The method was immunoSEQ multiplex PCR; TCRdb's version includes in-frame clones alone and lacks a portion of them. The sample holds about 3,000 clones; 52% are singletons and the top ten take 10%. The CDR3 is 15 residues long. Germline CDR1 reads SGHDT; CDR2 reads YYEEEE. The V segment lost 3 bases and the J segment 3 bases; nucleotides outside the gene matches: 5. The chain carries TRBV5-6 and TRBJ2-7, with 11 nucleotides matching TRBD2. The origin of this receptor is a human donor with non-small cell lung cancer. The sequencing input was uninvolved lung tissue not adjacent to the tumor. The CDR3: CASSSPGLADYEQYF. CDR3 DNA sequence: TGTGCCAGCAGCTCCCCGGGACTAGCGGACTACGAGCAGTACTTC. The full variable domain, with the rest looked up from reference TRBV5-6 and TRBJ2-7, is DAGVTQSPTHLIKTRGQQVTLRCSPKSGHDTVSWYQQALGQGPQFIFQYYEEEERQRGNFPDRFSGHQFPNYSSELNVNALLLGDSALYLCASSSPGLADYEQYFGPGTRLTVT.